This T cell receptor (beta chain) was captured in a study of regulatory T cells in long-lasting Graves disease. Germline CDR1 LGHNA, CDR2 YNFKEQ. The CDR3 runs to 12 residues. V lost 0 bases to trimming and J lost 8 bases, with 5 bases between them. Study observations and caveats: Persistent disease was characterized by preferential usage of TRBV28, TRBJ1-2 and TRBJ2-5. In persistent patients, shared public clonotypes (more than 2,500) outnumbered those in new patients (about 970). Accuracy might have suffered from few samples. Samples came from peripheral blood alone, without thyroid tissue.

Time point specified: newly diagnosed GD, antithyroid drugs for less than 3 months. From PBMCs, RNA was extracted and then used to make the TCR library. Through Arm-PCR of CDR3 regions and iRepertoire HTBI primers, TCR beta libraries were built. TCRdb re-called the multiplex PCR reads with MiXCR, one entry per CDR3 protein. The sample records around 250,000 distinct CDR3 sequences, 20% to 25% being singletons. A few counts support this clonotype. What it recognizes is unknown. It may be a read error: a sequence one base away is much more abundant. The sample here was peripheral blood mononuclear cells (PBMCs), taken at new diagnosis, from a patient treated with antithyroid drugs. The chain carries TRBV4-2 and TRBJ2-1; D is uncertain. The origin of this receptor is a female donor with Graves disease. CDR3 amino acids: CASSQDLYEQFF. The CDR3 nucleotides read TGTGCCAGCAGCCAAGATCTGTATGAGCAGTTCTTC.